A selection of T cell receptor beta chains follows, all from one sample in a study of T cells after yellow fever vaccination. TCRdb called the 5' RACE reads again in MiXCR, with one record for every CDR3 protein. The top ten hold just under 15% of the sample, which has about 630,000 distinct CDR3 sequences, roughly 12% seen once. The sequenced sample was PBMCs, obtained on the day of the yellow fever booster vaccination. These receptor sequences come from a man aged 25 to 45 who received the YFV17D yellow fever vaccine. CDR3s include the opening cysteine and the closing phenylalanine or tryptophan. D genes are given only for firm matches. Where a row states a size, it is once, few, many or the class of an expanded clone; other rows omit it.

>TRBV21-1|-|TRBJ2-2|-|17
TGTGCCAGCAGCAAAGTTCGTCAGGGACCGTGGACCGGGGAGCTGTTTTTT
CASSKVRQGPWTGELFF
>TRBV7-2|-|TRBJ2-7|TRBD2|17
TGTGCCAGCAGCCCCGCTAGCGGGAGGCCCAGCTCCTACGAGCAGTACTTC
CASSPASGRPSSYEQYF
>TRBV20-1|-|TRBJ1-2|-|16
TGCAGTGCTCCCCAAGTTGGTTTATCAGTCCGTAGCGGCTACACCTTC
CSAPQVGLSVRSGYTF
>TRBV7-2|few|TRBJ1-6|TRBD1|13
TGTGCCAGCAGCGCAGGGGGCCGCTCACCCCTCCACTTT
CASSAGGRSPLHF
>TRBV5-1|many|TRBJ2-7|-|15
TGCGCCAGCAGCTCTCGACAGGGACTCTCCTACGAGCAGTACTTC
CASSSRQGLSYEQYF
>TRBV2|few|TRBJ1-5|-|14
TGTGCCAGCAGTGGGGACACTAGCAATCAGCCCCAGCATTTT
CASSGDTSNQPQHF
>TRBV25-1|many|TRBJ2-6|-|14
TGTGCCAGCAGTCGGACCTCTGGGGCCAACGTCCTGACTTTC
CASSRTSGANVLTF
>TRBV29-1|many|TRBJ1-1|-|11
TGCAGCGTGGGTAGGGGCACTGAAGCTTTCTTT
CSVGRGTEAFF
>TRBV5-1|few|TRBJ2-5|TRBD1|16
TGCGCCAGCAGCCAGGGACAGGGGGTATTTGGAGAGACCCAGTACTTC
CASSQGQGVFGETQYF
>TRBV7-2|-|TRBJ1-1|TRBD1|15
TGTGCCAGCAGCTTAGGCCGCTGGACAGGCACTGAAGCTTTCTTT
CASSLGRWTGTEAFF
>TRBV24-1|-|TRBJ2-1|-|16
TGTGCCACCAGTGATCCCCGGGCGGGCGTCGTCGGTGAGCAGTTCTTC
CATSDPRAGVVGEQFF
>TRBV7-9|-|TRBJ2-3|TRBD2|15
TGTGCCAGCAGCTCCGGGACTAGCGGCACTGGTACGCAGTATTTT
CASSSGTSGTGTQYF
>TRBV6-5|few|TRBJ2-7|TRBD1|17
TGTGCCAGCCGTACAAGAGTGACAGGGGTCCTCCCCTACGAGCAGTACTTC
CASRTRVTGVLPYEQYF
>TRBV19|-|TRBJ1-1|TRBD1|15
TGTGCCAGTAGTATTCAGGCGGCAGGGGGTGGTGAAGCTTTCTTT
CASSIQAAGGGEAFF
>TRBV12-3/TRBV12-4|many|TRBJ2-2|-|11
TGTGCCAGCAGTCGGGCCGGGGAGCTGTTTTTT
CASSRAGELFF
>TRBV20-1|few|TRBJ2-1|TRBD1|15
TGCAGTGAAGCAGGGGGCCCCTCTACCTACAATGAGCAGTTCTTC
CSEAGGPSTYNEQFF
>TRBV21-1|-|TRBJ2-3|-|19
TGTGCCAGCAGCAATAACTGCGGGCTAGAGCGTACTAGCACAGATACGCAGTATTTT
CASSNNCGLERTSTDTQYF
>TRBV7-8|-|TRBJ2-7|-|13
TGTGCCAGCAGCCCCTATTACAGGGACGAGCAGTACTTC
CASSPYYRDEQYF
>TRBV4-3|-|TRBJ2-7|-|15
TGCGCCAGCAGCCAAGATCCAACTAGCAACTACGAGCAGTACTTC
CASSQDPTSNYEQYF
>TRBV5-6|few|TRBJ2-7|TRBD1|14
TGTGCCAGCAGCCCCGAAGGGGGCACTTACGAGCAGTACTTC
CASSPEGGTYEQYF
>TRBV7-3|few|TRBJ2-1|TRBD2|16
TGTGCCAGCAGCTTAGAATCGGGACTAGCGCCAAGAGGGCAGTTCTTC
CASSLESGLAPRGQFF
>TRBV3-1|few|TRBJ1-6|-|12
TGTGCCAGCAGCCAAGAGGGACACATAGCCCACTTT
CASSQEGHIAHF
>TRBV2|-|TRBJ1-4|-|13
TGTGCCAGCAGGGCTGTACCTAATGAAAAACTGTTTTTT
CASRAVPNEKLFF
>TRBV2|-|TRBJ2-5|-|13
TGTGCCAGCAGCGAGTTTGGCCGACAGACCCAGTACTTC
CASSEFGRQTQYF
>TRBV12-3/TRBV12-4|-|TRBJ2-1|TRBD2|15
TGTGCCAGCAGTTCACTCGGGACTAGCGGGACTGGGCGGTTCTTC
CASSSLGTSGTGRFF
>TRBV28|few|TRBJ1-1|-|14
TGTGCCAGCAGTTCAACGACGGCCCTCACTGAAGCTTTCTTT
CASSSTTALTEAFF
>TRBV20-1|few|TRBJ2-1|-|13
TGCAGTGCCGGTCCTGGCTCCTACAATGAGCAGTTCTTC
CSAGPGSYNEQFF
>TRBV10-2|many|TRBJ2-5|-|12
TGCGCCAGCAGTGAGTCGCGGGAGACCCAGTACTTC
CASSESRETQYF
>TRBV20-1|-|TRBJ2-1|TRBD1|16
TGCAGTGCTTACCCAACGGCGCAGGGGGCCTACAATGAGCAGTTCTTC
CSAYPTAQGAYNEQFF
>TRBV7-2|few|TRBJ2-4|-|14
TGTGCCAGCAGCCCTAGCAGGACCGGAAACATTCAGTACTTC
CASSPSRTGNIQYF
>TRBV6-2/TRBV6-3|-|TRBJ2-3|TRBD2|11
TGTGCCAGCGGACCGGGACTAGCCATGTATTTT
CASGPGLAMYF
>TRBV4-1|few|TRBJ2-7|-|14
TGCGCCAGCAGCCAAGACCCAGTGAAGAGAGAGCAGTACTTC
CASSQDPVKREQYF
>TRBV7-2|many|TRBJ2-2|-|13
TGTGCCAGCAGCTTAGGCGTTCCCGGGGAGCTGTTTTTT
CASSLGVPGELFF
>TRBV7-2|-|TRBJ2-7|TRBD1|15
TGTGCCAGCAGCTCCACAGGGGGCGTAAGGTACGAGCAGTACTTC
CASSSTGGVRYEQYF
>TRBV20-1|-|TRBJ2-3|-|15
TGCAGTGCTCGCCAAAGTGGGAGGATCACAGATACGCAGTATTTT
CSARQSGRITDTQYF
>TRBV19|few|TRBJ2-5|-|14
TGTGCCAGTAGTAAGGGTGTAGGCCAAGAGACCCAGTACTTC
CASSKGVGQETQYF
>TRBV5-1|few|TRBJ2-5|-|22
TGCGCCAGCAGCCTGGAGGGGGAATCGCGCCTACTAAAAAGTAGGTACCAAGAGACCCAGTACTTC
CASSLEGESRLLKSRYQETQYF
>TRBV7-2|-|TRBJ2-7|-|15
TGTGCCAGCAGCTTAAGGACAGTTTCTACCCCTCGGCAGTACTTC
CASSLRTVSTPRQYF
>TRBV10-3|few|TRBJ2-1|-|11
TGTGCCATCAAACGGGATTTGGAGCAGTTCTTC
CAIKRDLEQFF
>TRBV24-1|-|TRBJ2-4|TRBD1|15
TGTGCCACCAGTGATCCCCGACAGGGGGGAAACATTCAGTACTTC
CATSDPRQGGNIQYF
>TRBV6-2/TRBV6-3|few|TRBJ2-5|-|17
TGTGCCAGCAGTCAATTTACCTCGTTACTCCCCGGAGAGACCCAGTACTTC
CASSQFTSLLPGETQYF
>TRBV5-6|few|TRBJ1-2|-|13
TGTGCCAGCAGCGGAGGGGTTATCTATGGCTACACCTTC
CASSGGVIYGYTF
>TRBV23-1|-|TRBJ2-1|-|15
TGCGCCAGCAGTCCGGGGGCACGATCCTACAATGAGCAGTTCTTC
CASSPGARSYNEQFF
>TRBV21-1|-|TRBJ2-1|-|17
TGTGCCAGCAGCAAAGTCCTCCCTGAAGGGGGGACGAGGGAGCAGTTCTTC
CASSKVLPEGGTREQFF